This T cell receptor (beta chain) is drawn from a study of blood T cell repertoires in COVID-19. For the study at large: Samples representing acute and convalescent COVID-19 were sourced from the United States, Italy and Spain. From T cells, B-cell-depleted T cells, or PBMCs came the material, which was cDNA or gDNA.

Under the authors' procedure: Cell counts per sample came from amplifying reference gene primers. Sequenced by immunoSEQ multiplex PCR; TCRdb stores in-frame clones only, minus some. That table gives V, J and clone size, and the DNA gave D and trimming. The table has 140,000 or so clones, roughly 90% seen once. CDR1 is SGHNT and CDR2 is YYREEE in the germline V gene (reference sequence). The CDR3 runs to 15 residues. The J segment lost 3 bases and the V segment lost 1 base, leaving 6 bases of the junction unmatched. This clone appeared a few times. The V call is TRBV5-4, the J call TRBJ2-7; 8 bases align to TRBD1. This clonotype was obtained from a human donor in a cohort sampled during active COVID-19. The specimen was peripheral blood. The chain's CDR3 is CASSLLNRGDYEQYF. In DNA, the CDR3 is TGTGCCAGCAGCTTGTTAAACAGGGGGGACTACGAGCAGTACTTC.